This TCR beta chain appears in the sequencing data of a study of shared clonotypes between healthy human individuals. Assay used: immunoSEQ multiplex PCR; TCRdb lists only in-frame clones, some missing. The sample contains some 1 million clones, 60% to 80% of which appear only once. Germline loops: CDR1 ENHRY, CDR2 SYGVKD. J gave up 2 bases and V 4 bases, and 4 bases lay outside the gene matches. This CDR3 has 15 amino acids. This chain links TRBV10-3 with TRBJ2-1; 8 bases map to TRBD2. The sequence derives from a young man in good health. Sequencing used memory CD4+ T cells sorted from blood. Subset indicated: CD45RA-negative fraction. The CDR3 loop is CAISAGGRTYNEQFF. CDR3 nucleotide sequence: TGTGCCATCAGTGCTGGCGGGAGGACCTACAATGAGCAGTTCTTC.